This TCR beta chain is drawn from a study of control samples from healthy donors and cancer patients. Some clones are missing from TCRdb's copy, which holds only in-frame ones; the method was immunoSEQ multiplex PCR. Seen here are some 130,000 clones, less than 95% observed once, and the top ten hold around 8.9%. CDR1 is PRHDT, CDR2 FYEKMQ, per germline (reference sequence). The CDR3 extends over 14 amino acids. Trimming took off 2 bases at V and 4 bases at J, with 10 bases between the two ends. The sample consisted of blood. This TCR was sampled from a man aged 18 to 29 in good health. The V gene is TRBV13, the J gene TRBJ2-3; D gene unclear. For the CDR3, the DNA is TGTGCCAGCAGCTTACCCGGATCCTCAGATACGCAGTATTTT. Encoded protein: CASSLPGSSDTQYF. Using reference TRBV13 and TRBJ2-3 for the parts outside the CDR3, the full variable domain is AAGVIQSPRHLIKEKRETATLKCYPIPRHDTVYWYQQGPGQDPQFLISFYEKMQSDKGSIPDRFSAQQFSDYHSELNMSSLELGDSALYFCASSLPGSSDTQYFGPGTRLTVL.